This T cell receptor (beta chain) was recovered during a study of vaccination and CD4 T cells after COVID-19. As for the study in general: Participants got two doses of BNT162b2 or mRNA-1273 vaccine. Stimulation of cells relied on overlapping spike peptides derived from SARS-CoV-2, HCoV-NL63, HCoV-OC43 and HCoV-229E.

Stated treatment: roughly 10-day PBMC culture with coronavirus spike peptide pools or control peptides (ViraFEST assay). The study sequenced cultured CD4+ T cell DNA using the Oncomine TCR Beta short-read assay. One entry per CDR3 protein, called by TCRdb with MiXCR from the PCR reads. The data hold about 12,000 distinct CDR3 sequences, with around 59% observed a single time. To note about this clonotype: What it binds is not known.

The CDR3 is 15 residues long. V lost 5 bases and J lost 3, with 17 bases in between. The V gene's germline CDR1 is SGHTS and CDR2 YDEGEE. The specimen was CD4+ T cells from blood, cultured in vitro. The TCR sequence derives from a human donor who had recovered from COVID-19. This sequence joins TRBV5-8 and TRBJ2-5; D tentatively fits TRBD1 or TRBD2 (5 bases each). This CDR3 reads CASRKGTHSKETQYF. The CDR3 coding sequence is TGTGCCAGCAGAAAAGGGACCCACTCAAAAGAGACCCAGTACTTC.